A selection of T cell receptor beta chains follows, all from one sample in a study of blood T cell repertoires in COVID-19. Data came from immunoSEQ multiplex PCR; TCRdb stores just in-frame clones and leaves some out. Of 270,000 or so clones listed, around 84% were seen once; the top ten hold approximately 6.6%. Sequencing was performed on PBMCs or T cells enriched from blood (not recorded which). The receptors derive from a woman aged 50 to 65 who had been exposed to COVID-19. Both conserved end residues are part of each CDR3. D genes are given only for firm matches. Clone sizes are given selectively: once, few, many, or a class where the clone is expanded.

J gene: TRBJ1-4
V gene: TRBV19
clone size: -
D gene: TRBD1
CDR3 protein: CASRGQSNEKLFF
CDR3 DNA: TGTGCCAGTAGGGGACAGTCTAATGAAAAACTGTTTTTT

J gene: TRBJ2-3
V gene: TRBV7-2
clone size: -
D gene: TRBD2
CDR3 protein: CASSRGTSGLRTDTQYF
CDR3 DNA: TGTGCCAGCAGCCGCGGGACTAGCGGGTTACGCACAGATACGCAGTATTTT

J gene: TRBJ2-5
V gene: TRBV7-2
clone size: -
D gene: -
CDR3 protein: CASSPWAQETQYF
CDR3 DNA: TGTGCCAGCAGCCCCTGGGCACAAGAGACCCAGTACTTC

J gene: TRBJ2-7
V gene: TRBV5-1
clone size: -
D gene: -
CDR3 protein: CASSLARGDEQYF
CDR3 DNA: TGCGCCAGCAGCCTGGCCAGGGGGGACGAGCAGTACTTC

J gene: TRBJ1-1
V gene: TRBV5-5
clone size: -
D gene: -
CDR3 protein: CASSLEDIEAFF
CDR3 DNA: TGTGCCAGCAGCTTGGAGGACATTGAAGCTTTCTTT

J gene: TRBJ1-1
V gene: TRBV28
clone size: -
D gene: -
CDR3 protein: CASSRIGGMGTEAFF
CDR3 DNA: TGTGCCAGCAGTCGAATAGGGGGTATGGGCACTGAAGCTTTCTTT

J gene: TRBJ1-2
V gene: TRBV12-3/TRBV12-4
clone size: -
D gene: -
CDR3 protein: CASRSGTPDGYTF
CDR3 DNA: TGTGCCAGCAGGTCCGGGACTCCCGATGGCTACACCTTC

J gene: TRBJ2-1
V gene: TRBV7-2
clone size: -
D gene: TRBD1
CDR3 protein: CASSLGGQGYYNEQFF
CDR3 DNA: TGTGCCAGCAGCTTAGGTGGACAGGGGTATTACAATGAGCAGTTCTTC

J gene: TRBJ1-4
V gene: TRBV4-1
clone size: -
D gene: -
CDR3 protein: CASSQDPKGWEGKLFF
CDR3 DNA: TGCGCCAGCAGCCAAGATCCCAAAGGTTGGGAGGGGAAACTGTTTTTT

J gene: TRBJ2-2
V gene: TRBV12-5
clone size: -
D gene: -
CDR3 protein: CASGWNRLSGTGELFF
CDR3 DNA: TGTGCTAGTGGTTGGAACAGGTTATCGGGCACCGGGGAGCTGTTTTTT

J gene: TRBJ1-2
V gene: TRBV7-8
clone size: -
D gene: TRBD1
CDR3 protein: CASSLVDRGHDGYTF
CDR3 DNA: TGTGCCAGCAGCTTAGTGGACAGGGGGCATGATGGCTACACCTTC

J gene: TRBJ1-2
V gene: TRBV6-6
clone size: -
D gene: TRBD1
CDR3 protein: CASSTDRDAYGYTF
CDR3 DNA: TGTGCCAGCAGTACGGACAGGGACGCCTATGGCTACACCTTC

J gene: TRBJ2-2
V gene: TRBV28
clone size: -
D gene: -
CDR3 protein: CASSQGGARPRELFF
CDR3 DNA: TGTGCCAGCTCCCAAGGGGGGGCCCGGCCACGGGAGCTGTTTTTT

J gene: TRBJ2-5
V gene: TRBV23-1
clone size: -
D gene: -
CDR3 protein: CASSQSEMNRQETQYF
CDR3 DNA: TGCGCCAGCAGTCAATCGGAGATGAACAGGCAAGAGACCCAGTACTTC

J gene: TRBJ2-5
V gene: TRBV29-1
clone size: -
D gene: -
CDR3 protein: CSVEAGSVAQYF
CDR3 DNA: TGCAGCGTTGAAGCTGGCAGCGTAGCCCAGTACTTC

J gene: TRBJ2-7
V gene: TRBV6-6
clone size: -
D gene: TRBD2
CDR3 protein: CASSYSPSGPYEQYF
CDR3 DNA: TGTGCCAGCAGTTACTCACCTAGCGGTCCCTACGAGCAGTACTTC

J gene: TRBJ2-5
V gene: TRBV2
clone size: -
D gene: -
CDR3 protein: CASSEALGGAGTQYF
CDR3 DNA: TGTGCCAGCAGTGAAGCGTTGGGCGGCGCGGGGACCCAGTACTTC

J gene: TRBJ2-7
V gene: TRBV3-1/TRBV3-2
clone size: -
D gene: TRBD1
CDR3 protein: CASSQGPPRQGLSYEQYF
CDR3 DNA: TGTGCCAGCAGCCAAGGGCCCCCTCGACAGGGCCTCTCCTACGAGCAGTACTTC

J gene: TRBJ2-7
V gene: TRBV2
clone size: -
D gene: TRBD2
CDR3 protein: CASTPLGGVTYEQYF
CDR3 DNA: TGTGCCAGCACCCCGCTCGGGGGGGTCACCTACGAGCAGTACTTC

J gene: TRBJ2-7
V gene: TRBV2
clone size: -
D gene: TRBD1
CDR3 protein: CASTWTGTYEQYF
CDR3 DNA: TGTGCCAGCACCTGGACAGGGACCTACGAGCAGTACTTC

J gene: TRBJ1-6
V gene: TRBV18
clone size: -
D gene: TRBD1
CDR3 protein: CASSPRDRVNSPLHF
CDR3 DNA: TGTGCCAGCTCCCCGAGGGACAGGGTCAATTCACCCCTCCACTTT

J gene: TRBJ2-3
V gene: TRBV7-2
clone size: few
D gene: TRBD2
CDR3 protein: CASSLGGTSGTDTQYF
CDR3 DNA: TGTGCCAGCAGCTTAGGGGGGACTAGCGGCACAGATACGCAGTATTTT

J gene: TRBJ1-5
V gene: TRBV28
clone size: -
D gene: TRBD1
CDR3 protein: CASSGRTGSQPQHF
CDR3 DNA: TGTGCCAGCAGTGGGAGGACAGGGAGTCAGCCCCAGCATTTT

J gene: TRBJ2-2
V gene: TRBV11-2
clone size: -
D gene: -
CDR3 protein: CASRRRAGPMNTGELFF
CDR3 DNA: TGTGCCAGCAGACGTCGAGCAGGGCCAATGAACACCGGGGAGCTGTTTTTT

J gene: TRBJ2-2
V gene: TRBV24-1
clone size: -
D gene: -
CDR3 protein: CATSDVRSPGELFF
CDR3 DNA: TGTGCCACCAGTGACGTCAGGTCCCCCGGGGAGCTGTTTTTT

J gene: TRBJ1-5
V gene: TRBV27
clone size: -
D gene: -
CDR3 protein: CASSLQGGQPQHF
CDR3 DNA: TGTGCCAGCAGTTTACAGGGAGGTCAGCCCCAGCATTTT

J gene: TRBJ1-3
V gene: TRBV9
clone size: -
D gene: -
CDR3 protein: CASSVRRTPSSGNTIYF
CDR3 DNA: TGTGCCAGCAGCGTACGCAGGACACCCAGCTCTGGAAACACCATATATTTT

J gene: TRBJ1-1
V gene: TRBV4-1
clone size: -
D gene: TRBD1
CDR3 protein: CASSQVGTGVSGAFF
CDR3 DNA: TGCGCCAGCAGCCAAGTGGGGACAGGGGTATCCGGAGCTTTCTTT

J gene: TRBJ2-3
V gene: TRBV7-6
clone size: many
D gene: TRBD2
CDR3 protein: CASSGSAGGQTQYF
CDR3 DNA: TGTGCCAGCAGCGGCTCGGCGGGGGGGCAAACGCAGTATTTT

J gene: TRBJ1-4
V gene: TRBV9
clone size: -
D gene: -
CDR3 protein: CASSVGHTSNEKLFF
CDR3 DNA: TGTGCCAGCAGCGTAGGTCACACCTCAAATGAAAAACTGTTTTTT

J gene: TRBJ2-3
V gene: TRBV5-4
clone size: -
D gene: -
CDR3 protein: CASSLEGVRDTQYF
CDR3 DNA: TGTGCCAGCAGCTTGGAGGGAGTCCGCGATACGCAGTATTTT

J gene: TRBJ1-1
V gene: TRBV24-1
clone size: -
D gene: -
CDR3 protein: CATSDPGQLEAFF
CDR3 DNA: TGTGCCACCAGTGACCCTGGACAGCTTGAAGCTTTCTTT

J gene: TRBJ1-4
V gene: TRBV5-4
clone size: -
D gene: -
CDR3 protein: CASSLSAGPEFF
CDR3 DNA: TGTGCCAGCAGCTTATCGGCAGGGCCGGAGTTTTTT

J gene: TRBJ2-3
V gene: TRBV24-1
clone size: -
D gene: TRBD2
CDR3 protein: CATSDWGTSGGDTQYF
CDR3 DNA: TGTGCCACCAGTGATTGGGGGACTAGCGGGGGAGATACGCAGTATTTT

J gene: TRBJ2-7
V gene: TRBV27
clone size: -
D gene: -
CDR3 protein: CASMGGGPYEQYF
CDR3 DNA: TGTGCCAGCATGGGAGGAGGGCCTTACGAGCAGTACTTC

J gene: TRBJ2-5
V gene: TRBV11-2
clone size: -
D gene: -
CDR3 protein: CASSSHGGRETQYF
CDR3 DNA: TGTGCCAGCAGCTCACACGGGGGTAGGGAGACCCAGTACTTC

J gene: TRBJ1-1
V gene: TRBV27
clone size: -
D gene: -
CDR3 protein: CASRGGASEAFF
CDR3 DNA: TGTGCCAGCAGGGGGGGGGCGTCTGAAGCTTTCTTT

J gene: TRBJ1-1
V gene: TRBV2
clone size: -
D gene: TRBD1
CDR3 protein: CASRGTGIVPGNTEAFF
CDR3 DNA: TGTGCCAGCAGGGGGACAGGGATAGTCCCTGGGAACACTGAAGCTTTCTTT

J gene: TRBJ1-1
V gene: TRBV4-3
clone size: -
D gene: -
CDR3 protein: CASSQGTPGWTEAFF
CDR3 DNA: TGCGCCAGCAGCCAAGGGACACCCGGTTGGACTGAAGCTTTCTTT

J gene: TRBJ2-3
V gene: TRBV13
clone size: -
D gene: -
CDR3 protein: CASSLWAGAAMNTQYF
CDR3 DNA: TGTGCCAGCAGCTTATGGGCGGGGGCCGCCATGAATACGCAGTATTTT

J gene: TRBJ1-4
V gene: TRBV2
clone size: few
D gene: -
CDR3 protein: CARGGSTNEKLFF
CDR3 DNA: TGTGCCCGCGGGGGGTCAACTAATGAAAAACTGTTTTTT

J gene: TRBJ1-4
V gene: TRBV25-1
clone size: -
D gene: -
CDR3 protein: CASSGAGPNEKLFF
CDR3 DNA: TGTGCCAGCAGTGGGGCCGGCCCGAATGAAAAACTGTTTTTT

J gene: TRBJ2-1
V gene: TRBV19
clone size: -
D gene: -
CDR3 protein: CASSGRRANEQFF
CDR3 DNA: TGTGCCAGTAGTGGACGCAGGGCGAATGAGCAGTTCTTC

J gene: TRBJ2-3
V gene: TRBV14
clone size: -
D gene: -
CDR3 protein: CASSTEDWAGPRGDTQYF
CDR3 DNA: TGTGCCAGCAGCACAGAAGATTGGGCCGGGCCCCGGGGAGATACGCAGTATTTT

J gene: TRBJ1-5
V gene: TRBV9
clone size: -
D gene: TRBD1
CDR3 protein: CASSPDRGFQPQHF
CDR3 DNA: TGTGCCAGCAGCCCGGACAGGGGGTTCCAGCCCCAGCATTTT

J gene: TRBJ1-5
V gene: TRBV5-5
clone size: -
D gene: -
CDR3 protein: CASSPGGQQPQHF
CDR3 DNA: TGTGCCAGCAGCCCGGGGGGACAACAGCCCCAGCATTTT

J gene: TRBJ1-1
V gene: TRBV6-5
clone size: -
D gene: -
CDR3 protein: CASSHRVGGEAFF
CDR3 DNA: TGTGCCAGCAGTCACAGGGTTGGGGGTGAAGCTTTCTTT

J gene: TRBJ1-1
V gene: TRBV29-1
clone size: -
D gene: TRBD1
CDR3 protein: CSAATGFNTEAFF
CDR3 DNA: TGCAGCGCCGCGACAGGGTTTAACACTGAAGCTTTCTTT

J gene: TRBJ2-5
V gene: TRBV5-1
clone size: -
D gene: -
CDR3 protein: CASSLAGTTQETQYF
CDR3 DNA: TGCGCCAGCAGCTTGGCCGGGACAACCCAAGAGACCCAGTACTTC

J gene: TRBJ2-2
V gene: TRBV12-3/TRBV12-4
clone size: -
D gene: -
CDR3 protein: CASSRGNTGELFF
CDR3 DNA: TGTGCCAGCAGCAGGGGAAACACCGGGGAGCTGTTTTTT

J gene: TRBJ2-1
V gene: TRBV5-4
clone size: -
D gene: -
CDR3 protein: CASSLVGRINEQFF
CDR3 DNA: TGTGCCAGCAGCTTGGTTGGCAGGATTAATGAGCAGTTCTTC

J gene: TRBJ2-2
V gene: TRBV6-5
clone size: -
D gene: -
CDR3 protein: CASSYLGGPGELFF
CDR3 DNA: TGTGCCAGCAGTTACTTGGGGGGGCCCGGGGAGCTGTTTTTT

J gene: TRBJ1-5
V gene: TRBV27
clone size: -
D gene: -
CDR3 protein: CASPHQGREGGNQPQHF
CDR3 DNA: TGTGCCAGCCCCCACCAGGGTAGGGAGGGCGGCAATCAGCCCCAGCATTTT

J gene: TRBJ1-3
V gene: TRBV6-2/TRBV6-3
clone size: -
D gene: -
CDR3 protein: CASTPSGVGSGNTIYF
CDR3 DNA: TGTGCCAGCACCCCATCGGGGGTAGGATCTGGAAACACCATATATTTT

J gene: TRBJ2-7
V gene: TRBV7-8
clone size: -
D gene: -
CDR3 protein: CASSLSQGHEQYF
CDR3 DNA: TGTGCCAGCAGCTTATCCCAGGGCCACGAGCAGTACTTC